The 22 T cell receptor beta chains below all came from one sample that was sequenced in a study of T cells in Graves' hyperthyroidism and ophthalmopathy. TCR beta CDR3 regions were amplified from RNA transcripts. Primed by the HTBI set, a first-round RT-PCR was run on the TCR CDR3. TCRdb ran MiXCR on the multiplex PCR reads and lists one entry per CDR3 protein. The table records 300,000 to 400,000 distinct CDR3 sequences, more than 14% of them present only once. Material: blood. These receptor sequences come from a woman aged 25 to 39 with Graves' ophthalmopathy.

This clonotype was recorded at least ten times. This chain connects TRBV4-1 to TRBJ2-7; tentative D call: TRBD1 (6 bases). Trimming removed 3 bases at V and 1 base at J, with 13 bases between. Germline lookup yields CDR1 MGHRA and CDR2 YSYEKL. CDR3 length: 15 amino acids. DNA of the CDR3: TGCGCCAGCAGCCAGTATACGGACAGTTCCTACGAGCAGTACTTC. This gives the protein CASSQYTDSSYEQYF.

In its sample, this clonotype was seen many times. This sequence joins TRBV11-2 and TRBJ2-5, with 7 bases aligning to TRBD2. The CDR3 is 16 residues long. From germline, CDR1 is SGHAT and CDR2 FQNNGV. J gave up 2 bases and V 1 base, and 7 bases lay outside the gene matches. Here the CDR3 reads CASSLGRSGEQETQYF. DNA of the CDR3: TGTGCCAGCAGCTTAGGACGCAGCGGGGAGCAAGAGACCCAGTACTTC.

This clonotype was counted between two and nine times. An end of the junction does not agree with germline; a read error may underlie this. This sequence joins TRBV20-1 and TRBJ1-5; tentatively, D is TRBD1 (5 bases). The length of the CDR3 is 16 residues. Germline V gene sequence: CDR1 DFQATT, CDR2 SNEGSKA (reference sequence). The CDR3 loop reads CSASTSGINSNQPKHF. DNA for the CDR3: TGCAGTGCTAGTACTTCAGGGATCAATAGCAATCAGCCCAAGCATTTT.

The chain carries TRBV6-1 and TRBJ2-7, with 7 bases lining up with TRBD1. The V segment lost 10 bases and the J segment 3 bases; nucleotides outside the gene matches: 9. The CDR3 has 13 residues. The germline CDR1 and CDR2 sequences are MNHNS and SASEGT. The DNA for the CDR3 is TGTGCCATCAGGGGGTCGACCTACTACGAGCAGTACTTC. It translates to CAIRGSTYYEQYF.

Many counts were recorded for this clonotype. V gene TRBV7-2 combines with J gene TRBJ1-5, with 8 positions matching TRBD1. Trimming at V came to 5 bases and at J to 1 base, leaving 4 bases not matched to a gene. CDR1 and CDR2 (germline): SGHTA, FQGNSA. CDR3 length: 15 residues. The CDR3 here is CASSTRQGSNQPQHF. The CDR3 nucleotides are TGTGCCAGCAGCACGAGACAGGGGAGCAATCAGCCCCAGCATTTT.

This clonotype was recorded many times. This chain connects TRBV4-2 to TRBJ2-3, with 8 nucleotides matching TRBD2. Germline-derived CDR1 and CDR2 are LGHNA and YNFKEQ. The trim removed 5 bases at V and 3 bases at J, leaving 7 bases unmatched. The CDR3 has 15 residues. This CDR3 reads CASSFTGGPTDTQYF. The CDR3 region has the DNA TGTGCCAGCAGCTTCACGGGGGGGCCGACAGATACGCAGTATTTT.

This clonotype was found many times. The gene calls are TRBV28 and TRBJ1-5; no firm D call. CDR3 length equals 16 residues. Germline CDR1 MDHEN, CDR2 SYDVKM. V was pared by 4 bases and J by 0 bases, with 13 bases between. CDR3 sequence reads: CASSSAGGISNQPQHF. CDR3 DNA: TGTGCCAGCAGTTCCGCCGGCGGGATTAGCAATCAGCCCCAGCATTTT.

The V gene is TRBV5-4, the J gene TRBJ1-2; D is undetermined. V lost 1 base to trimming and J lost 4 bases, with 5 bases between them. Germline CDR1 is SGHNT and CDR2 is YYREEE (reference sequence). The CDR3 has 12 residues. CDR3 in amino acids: CASSLRGYGYTF. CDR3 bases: TGTGCCAGCAGCTTGAGAGGCTATGGCTACACCTTC. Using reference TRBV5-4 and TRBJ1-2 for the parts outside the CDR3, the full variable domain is ETGVTQSPTHLIKTRGQQVTLRCSSQSGHNTVSWYQQALGQGPQFIFQYYREEENGRGNFPPRFSGLQFPNYSSELNVNALELDDSALYLCASSLRGYGYTFGSGTRLTVV.

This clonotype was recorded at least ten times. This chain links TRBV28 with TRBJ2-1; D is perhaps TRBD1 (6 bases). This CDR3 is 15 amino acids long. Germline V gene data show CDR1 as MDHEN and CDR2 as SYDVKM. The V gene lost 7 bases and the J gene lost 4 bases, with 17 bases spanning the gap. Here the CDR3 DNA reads TGTGCCAGCAATGAACAGGGCGGCCTATACAATGAGCAGTTCTTC. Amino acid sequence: CASNEQGGLYNEQFF.

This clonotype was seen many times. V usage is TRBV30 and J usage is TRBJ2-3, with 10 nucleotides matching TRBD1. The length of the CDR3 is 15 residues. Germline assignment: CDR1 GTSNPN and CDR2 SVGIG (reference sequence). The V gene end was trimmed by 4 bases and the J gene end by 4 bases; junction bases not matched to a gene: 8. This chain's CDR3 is CAWKRGTGEADTQYF. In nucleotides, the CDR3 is TGTGCCTGGAAGCGGGGGACAGGGGAAGCAGATACGCAGTATTTT.

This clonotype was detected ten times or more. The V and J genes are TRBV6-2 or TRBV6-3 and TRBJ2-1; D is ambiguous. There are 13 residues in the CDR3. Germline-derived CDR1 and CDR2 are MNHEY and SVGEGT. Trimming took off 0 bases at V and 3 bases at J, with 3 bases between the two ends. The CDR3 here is CASSYSNYNEQFF. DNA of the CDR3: TGTGCCAGCAGTTACTCGAACTACAATGAGCAGTTCTTC.

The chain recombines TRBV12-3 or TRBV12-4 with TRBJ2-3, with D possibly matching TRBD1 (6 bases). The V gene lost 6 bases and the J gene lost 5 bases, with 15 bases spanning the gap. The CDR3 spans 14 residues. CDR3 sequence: CASSFYNRVDTQYF. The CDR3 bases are TGTGCCAGCAGCTTTTATAACAGGGTAGATACGCAGTATTTT.

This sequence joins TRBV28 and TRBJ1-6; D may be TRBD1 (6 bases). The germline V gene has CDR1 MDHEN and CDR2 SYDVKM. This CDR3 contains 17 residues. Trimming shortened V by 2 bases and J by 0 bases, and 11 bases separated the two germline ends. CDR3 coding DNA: TGTGCCAGCAGTTTACACCTACAGGGCTCCTATAATTCACCCCTCCACTTT. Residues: CASSLHLQGSYNSPLHF.

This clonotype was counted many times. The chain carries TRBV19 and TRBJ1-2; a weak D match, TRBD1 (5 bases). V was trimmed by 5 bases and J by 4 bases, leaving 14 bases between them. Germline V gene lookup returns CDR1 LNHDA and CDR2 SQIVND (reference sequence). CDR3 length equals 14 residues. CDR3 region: CASSASGGGYGYTF. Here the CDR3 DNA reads TGTGCCAGTAGTGCCTCTGGGGGAGGCTATGGCTACACCTTC. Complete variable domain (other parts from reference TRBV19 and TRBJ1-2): DGGITQSPKYLFRKEGQNVTLSCEQNLNHDAMYWYRQDPGQGLRLIYYSQIVNDFQKGDIAEGYSVSREKKESFPLTVTSAQKNPTAFYLCASSASGGGYGYTFGSGTRLTVV.

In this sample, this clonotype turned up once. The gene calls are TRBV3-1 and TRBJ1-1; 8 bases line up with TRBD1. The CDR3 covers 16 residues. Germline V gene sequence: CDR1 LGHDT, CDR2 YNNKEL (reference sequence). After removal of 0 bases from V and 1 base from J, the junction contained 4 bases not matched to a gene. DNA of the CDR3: TGTGCCAGCAGCCAAGATTCGGGGACAGGGAACACTGAAGCTTTCTTT. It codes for CASSQDSGTGNTEAFF.

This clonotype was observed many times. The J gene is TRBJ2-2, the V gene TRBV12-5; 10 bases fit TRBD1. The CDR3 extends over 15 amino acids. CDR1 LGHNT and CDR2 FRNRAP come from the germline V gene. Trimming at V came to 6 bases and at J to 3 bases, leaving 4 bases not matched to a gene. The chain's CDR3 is CASGSGTGDTGELFF. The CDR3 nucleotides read TGTGCTAGTGGCTCCGGGACAGGGGACACCGGGGAGCTGTTTTTT.

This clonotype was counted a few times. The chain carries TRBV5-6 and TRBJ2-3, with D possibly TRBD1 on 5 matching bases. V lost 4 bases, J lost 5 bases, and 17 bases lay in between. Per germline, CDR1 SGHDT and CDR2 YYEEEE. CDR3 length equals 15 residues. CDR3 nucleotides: TGTGCCAGCAGCCCAACGGGCAGGGTGGTAGATACGCAGTATTTT. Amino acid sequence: CASSPTGRVVDTQYF. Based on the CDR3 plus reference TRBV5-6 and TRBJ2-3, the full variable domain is DAGVTQSPTHLIKTRGQQVTLRCSPKSGHDTVSWYQQALGQGPQFIFQYYEEEERQRGNFPDRFSGHQFPNYSSELNVNALLLGDSALYLCASSPTGRVVDTQYFGPGTRLTVL.

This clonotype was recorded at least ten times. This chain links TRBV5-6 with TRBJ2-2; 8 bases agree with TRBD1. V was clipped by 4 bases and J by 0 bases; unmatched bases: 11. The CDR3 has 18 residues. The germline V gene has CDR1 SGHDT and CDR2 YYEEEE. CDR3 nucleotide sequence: TGTGCCAGCAGCGTTTTTGAGACAGGGGTAGCGAACACCGGGGAGCTGTTTTTT. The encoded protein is CASSVFETGVANTGELFF. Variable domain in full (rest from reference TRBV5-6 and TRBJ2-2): DAGVTQSPTHLIKTRGQQVTLRCSPKSGHDTVSWYQQALGQGPQFIFQYYEEEERQRGNFPDRFSGHQFPNYSSELNVNALLLGDSALYLCASSVFETGVANTGELFFGEGSRLTVL.

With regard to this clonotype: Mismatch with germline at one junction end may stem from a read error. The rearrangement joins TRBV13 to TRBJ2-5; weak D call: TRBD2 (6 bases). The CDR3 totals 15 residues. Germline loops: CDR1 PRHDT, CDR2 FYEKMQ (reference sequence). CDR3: CASSYRGFHQETRYF. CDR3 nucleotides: TGTGCCAGCAGCTACCGGGGGTTCCATCAAGAGACCCGGTACTTC.

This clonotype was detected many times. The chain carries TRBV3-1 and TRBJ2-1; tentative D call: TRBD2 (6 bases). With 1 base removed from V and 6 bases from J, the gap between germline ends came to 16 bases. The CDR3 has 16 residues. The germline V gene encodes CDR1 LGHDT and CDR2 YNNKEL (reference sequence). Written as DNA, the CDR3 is TGTGCCAGCAGCCAAGTAAACGGGGGTGCGCGCAATGAGCAGTTCTTC. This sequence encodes CASSQVNGGARNEQFF.

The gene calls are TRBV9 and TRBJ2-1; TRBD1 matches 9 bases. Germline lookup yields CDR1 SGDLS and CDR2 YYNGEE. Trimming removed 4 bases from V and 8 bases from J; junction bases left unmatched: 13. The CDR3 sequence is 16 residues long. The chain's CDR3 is CASSSPTGTGLYEQFF. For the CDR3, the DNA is TGTGCCAGCAGCTCCCCGACCGGGACAGGGTTGTATGAGCAGTTCTTC.

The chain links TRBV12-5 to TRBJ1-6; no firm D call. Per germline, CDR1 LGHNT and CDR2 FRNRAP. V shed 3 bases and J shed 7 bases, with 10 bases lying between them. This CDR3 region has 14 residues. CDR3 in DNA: TGTGCTAGTGGTTTTGGACTGGAGAATTCACCCCTCCACTTT. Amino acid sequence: CASGFGLENSPLHF.